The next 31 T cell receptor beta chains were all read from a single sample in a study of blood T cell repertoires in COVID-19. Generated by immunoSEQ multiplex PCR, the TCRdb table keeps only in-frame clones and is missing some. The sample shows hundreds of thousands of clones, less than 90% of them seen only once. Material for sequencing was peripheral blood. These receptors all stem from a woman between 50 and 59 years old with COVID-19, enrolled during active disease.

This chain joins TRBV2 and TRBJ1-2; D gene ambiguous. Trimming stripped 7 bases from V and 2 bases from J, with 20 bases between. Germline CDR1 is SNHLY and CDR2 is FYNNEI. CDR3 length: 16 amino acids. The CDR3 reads CASTGEGFSSNYGYTF. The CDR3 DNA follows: TGTGCCAGCACCGGGGAAGGATTTAGTTCAAACTATGGCTACACCTTC. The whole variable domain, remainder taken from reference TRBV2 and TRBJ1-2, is EPEVTQTPSHQVTQMGQEVILRCVPISNHLYFYWYRQILGQKVEFLVSFYNNEISEKSEIFDDQFSVERPDGSNFTLKIRSTKLEDSAMYFCASTGEGFSSNYGYTFGSGTRLTVV.

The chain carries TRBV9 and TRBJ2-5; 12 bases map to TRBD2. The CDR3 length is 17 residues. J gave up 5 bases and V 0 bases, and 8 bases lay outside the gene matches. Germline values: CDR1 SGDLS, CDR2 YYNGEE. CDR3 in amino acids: CASSVAASGGARETQYF. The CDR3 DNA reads TGTGCCAGCAGCGTAGCCGCTAGCGGGGGGGCACGGGAGACCCAGTACTTC.

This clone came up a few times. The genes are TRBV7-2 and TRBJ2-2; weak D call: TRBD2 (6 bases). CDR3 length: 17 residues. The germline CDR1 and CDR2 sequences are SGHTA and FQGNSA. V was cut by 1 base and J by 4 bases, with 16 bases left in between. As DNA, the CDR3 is TGTGCCAGCAGCTTAGATCTACAGCGGGTGGCCACCGGGGAGCTGTTTTTT. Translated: CASSLDLQRVATGELFF.

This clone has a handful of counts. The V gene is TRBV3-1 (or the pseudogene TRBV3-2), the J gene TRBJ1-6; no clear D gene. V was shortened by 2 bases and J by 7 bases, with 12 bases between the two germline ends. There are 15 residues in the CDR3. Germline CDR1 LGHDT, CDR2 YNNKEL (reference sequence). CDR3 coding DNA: TGTGCCAGCAGCCAACTCGCGGGGTTCAATTCACCCCTCCACTTT. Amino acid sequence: CASSQLAGFNSPLHF.

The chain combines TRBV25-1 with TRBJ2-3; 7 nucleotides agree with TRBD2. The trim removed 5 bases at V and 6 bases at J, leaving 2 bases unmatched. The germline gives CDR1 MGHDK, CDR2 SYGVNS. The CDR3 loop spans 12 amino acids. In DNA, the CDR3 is TGTGCCAGCAGTAGCGGGATTGATACGCAGTATTTT. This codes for CASSSGIDTQYF.

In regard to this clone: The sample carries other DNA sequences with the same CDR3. CDR3 residues: CAWRTGGYEQYF. In DNA form, the CDR3 reads TGTGCCTGGAGAACGGGGGGCTACGAGCAGTACTTC. This sequence joins TRBV30 and TRBJ2-7, with 7 bases that match TRBD2. Per germline, CDR1 GTSNPN and CDR2 SVGIG (reference sequence). The CDR3 extends over 12 amino acids. The J segment lost 3 bases and the V segment lost 3 bases, leaving 2 bases of the junction unmatched.

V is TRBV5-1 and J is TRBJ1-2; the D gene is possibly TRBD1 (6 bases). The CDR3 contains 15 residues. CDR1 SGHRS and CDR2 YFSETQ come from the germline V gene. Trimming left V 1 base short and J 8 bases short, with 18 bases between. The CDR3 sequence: CASSLSRQGMRGYTF. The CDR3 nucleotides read TGCGCCAGCAGCTTGTCTAGGCAGGGGATGCGCGGCTACACCTTC.

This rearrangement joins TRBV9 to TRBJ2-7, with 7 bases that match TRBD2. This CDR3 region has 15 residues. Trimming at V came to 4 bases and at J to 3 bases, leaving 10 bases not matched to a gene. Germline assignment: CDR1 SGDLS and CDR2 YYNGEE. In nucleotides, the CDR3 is TGTGCCAGCAGCCCGTTTGGGGCGGGGGACTACGAGCAGTACTTC. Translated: CASSPFGAGDYEQYF.

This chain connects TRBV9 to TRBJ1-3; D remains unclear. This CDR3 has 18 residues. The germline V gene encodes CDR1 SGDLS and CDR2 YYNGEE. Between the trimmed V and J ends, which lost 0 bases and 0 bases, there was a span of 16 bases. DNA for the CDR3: TGTGCCAGCAGCGTAGGTTGGGGAGGGCGAAGCTCTGGAAACACCATATATTTT. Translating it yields CASSVGWGGRSSGNTIYF.

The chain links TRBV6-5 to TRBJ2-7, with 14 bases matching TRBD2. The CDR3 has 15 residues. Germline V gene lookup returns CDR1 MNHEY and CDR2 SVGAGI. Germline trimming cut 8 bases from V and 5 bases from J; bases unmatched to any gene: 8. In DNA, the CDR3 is TGTGCCAGCCCGGCGACTAGCGGGGGGGCTGACGAGCAGTACTTC. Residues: CASPATSGGADEQYF.

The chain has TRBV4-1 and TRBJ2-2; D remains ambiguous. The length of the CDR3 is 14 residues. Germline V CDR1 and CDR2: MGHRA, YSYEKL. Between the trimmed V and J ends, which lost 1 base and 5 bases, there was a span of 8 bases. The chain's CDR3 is CASSQVGRTGELFF. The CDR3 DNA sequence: TGCGCCAGCAGCCAAGTGGGCAGAACCGGGGAGCTGTTTTTT.

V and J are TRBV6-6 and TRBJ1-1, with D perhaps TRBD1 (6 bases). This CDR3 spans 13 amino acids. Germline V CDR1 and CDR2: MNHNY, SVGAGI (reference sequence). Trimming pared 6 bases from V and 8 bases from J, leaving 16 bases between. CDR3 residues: CASRAQGNPEAFF. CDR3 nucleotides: TGTGCCAGCAGGGCACAGGGCAACCCGGAAGCTTTCTTT.

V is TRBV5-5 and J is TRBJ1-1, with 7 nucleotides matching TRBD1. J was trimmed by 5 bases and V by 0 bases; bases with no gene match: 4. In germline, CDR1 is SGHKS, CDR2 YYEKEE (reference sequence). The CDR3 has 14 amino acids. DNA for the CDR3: TGTGCCAGCAGCTTGGGACAGGGCCTAACTGAAGCTTTCTTT. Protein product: CASSLGQGLTEAFF. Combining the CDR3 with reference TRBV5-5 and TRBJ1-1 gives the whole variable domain DAGVTQSPTHLIKTRGQQVTLRCSPISGHKSVSWYQQVLGQGPQFIFQYYEKEERGRGNFPDRFSARQFPNYSSELNVNALLLGDSALYLCASSLGQGLTEAFFGQGTRLTVV.

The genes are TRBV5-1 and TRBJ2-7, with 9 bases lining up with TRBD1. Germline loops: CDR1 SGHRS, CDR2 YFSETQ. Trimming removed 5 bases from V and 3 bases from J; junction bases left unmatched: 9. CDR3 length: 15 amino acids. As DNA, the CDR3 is TGCGCCAGCAGGGCGCTACAGGGGGCAGGCTACGAGCAGTACTTC. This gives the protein CASRALQGAGYEQYF.

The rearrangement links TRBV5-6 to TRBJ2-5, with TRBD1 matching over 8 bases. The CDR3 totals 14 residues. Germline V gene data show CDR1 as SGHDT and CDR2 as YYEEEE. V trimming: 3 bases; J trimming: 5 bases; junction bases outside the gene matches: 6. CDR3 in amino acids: CASSSTGAQETQYF. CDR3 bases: TGTGCCAGCAGCTCGACAGGGGCACAGGAGACCCAGTACTTC.

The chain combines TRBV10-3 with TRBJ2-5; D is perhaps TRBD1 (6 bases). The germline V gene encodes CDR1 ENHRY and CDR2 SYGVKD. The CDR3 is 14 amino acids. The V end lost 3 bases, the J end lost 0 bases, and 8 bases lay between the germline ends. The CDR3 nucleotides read TGTGCCATCAGTGAAGGACAGTACCAAGAGACCCAGTACTTC. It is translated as CAISEGQYQETQYF.

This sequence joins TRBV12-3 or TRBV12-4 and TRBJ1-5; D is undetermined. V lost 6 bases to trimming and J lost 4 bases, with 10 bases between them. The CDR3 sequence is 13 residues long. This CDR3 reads CASSLGENQPQHF. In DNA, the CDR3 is TGTGCCAGCAGCTTGGGCGAAAATCAGCCCCAGCATTTT.

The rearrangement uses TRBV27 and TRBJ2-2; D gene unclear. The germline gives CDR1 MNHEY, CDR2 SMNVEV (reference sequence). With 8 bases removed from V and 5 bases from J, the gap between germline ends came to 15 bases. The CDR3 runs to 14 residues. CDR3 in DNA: TGTGCCAGCCGTTGGCCCGGCGGAACCGGGGAGCTGTTTTTT. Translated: CASRWPGGTGELFF.

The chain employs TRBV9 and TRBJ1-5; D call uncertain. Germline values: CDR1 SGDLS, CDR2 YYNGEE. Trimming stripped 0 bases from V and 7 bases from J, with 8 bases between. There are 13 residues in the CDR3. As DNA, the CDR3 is TGTGCCAGCAGCGTAGAACCCCGGCAGCCCCAGCATTTT. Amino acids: CASSVEPRQPQHF.

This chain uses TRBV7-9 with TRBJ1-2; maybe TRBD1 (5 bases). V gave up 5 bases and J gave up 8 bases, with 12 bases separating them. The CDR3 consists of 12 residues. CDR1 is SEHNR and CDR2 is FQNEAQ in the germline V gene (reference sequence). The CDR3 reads CASSLQGEGYTF. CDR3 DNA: TGTGCCAGCAGCCTCCAAGGGGAAGGCTACACCTTC.

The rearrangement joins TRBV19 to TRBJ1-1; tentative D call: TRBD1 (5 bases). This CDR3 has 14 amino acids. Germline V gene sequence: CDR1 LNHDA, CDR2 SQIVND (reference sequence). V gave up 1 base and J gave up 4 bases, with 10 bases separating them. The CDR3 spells CASSIAAGGTEAFF. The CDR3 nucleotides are TGTGCCAGTAGTATAGCGGCGGGGGGCACTGAAGCTTTCTTT.

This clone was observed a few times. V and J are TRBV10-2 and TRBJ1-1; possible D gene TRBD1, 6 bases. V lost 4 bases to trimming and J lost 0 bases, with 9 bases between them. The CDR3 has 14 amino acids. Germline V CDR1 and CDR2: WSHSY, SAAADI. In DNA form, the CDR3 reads TGCGCCAGCAGTGTTACAGGGATGAACACTGAAGCTTTCTTT. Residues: CASSVTGMNTEAFF.

This chain's CDR3 is CASSFGASPGQGSSPLHF. The DNA of the CDR3 is TGCGCCAGCAGCTTTGGCGCCTCCCCGGGACAGGGGAGTTCACCCCTCCACTTT. The chain employs TRBV5-1 and TRBJ1-6, with TRBD1 matching 10 bases. V shed 2 bases and J 9 bases; nucleotides not matched to a gene: 14. The CDR3 sequence is 18 residues long. CDR1 SGHRS and CDR2 YFSETQ come from the germline V gene.

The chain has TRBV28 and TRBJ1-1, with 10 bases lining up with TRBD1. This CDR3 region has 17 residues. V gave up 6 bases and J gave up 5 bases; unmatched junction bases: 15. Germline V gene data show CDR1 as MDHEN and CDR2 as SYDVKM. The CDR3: CASSYSRRQGANTEAFF. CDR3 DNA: TGTGCCAGCAGCTACTCTCGACGACAGGGGGCAAATACTGAAGCTTTCTTT.

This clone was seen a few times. CDR3 residues: CASLSSYEQYF. The CDR3 nucleotides are TGTGCCAGCTTGAGCTCCTACGAGCAGTACTTC. The chain recombines TRBV5-5 with TRBJ2-7; D not certain. Trimming shortened V by 7 bases and J by 0 bases, and 5 bases separated the two germline ends. This CDR3 spans 11 amino acids. CDR1 SGHKS and CDR2 YYEKEE come from the germline V gene (reference sequence). Supplemented by reference TRBV5-5 and TRBJ2-7, the full variable domain reads DAGVTQSPTHLIKTRGQQVTLRCSPISGHKSVSWYQQVLGQGPQFIFQYYEKEERGRGNFPDRFSARQFPNYSSELNVNALLLGDSALYLCASLSSYEQYFGPGTRLTVT.

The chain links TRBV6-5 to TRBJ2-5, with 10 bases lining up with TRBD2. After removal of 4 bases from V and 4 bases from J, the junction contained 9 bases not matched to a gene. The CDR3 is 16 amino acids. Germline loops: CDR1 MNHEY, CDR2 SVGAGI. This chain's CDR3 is CASSSQRGGRGETQYF. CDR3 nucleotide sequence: TGTGCCAGCAGTTCACAGCGGGGGGGCCGGGGAGAGACCCAGTACTTC.

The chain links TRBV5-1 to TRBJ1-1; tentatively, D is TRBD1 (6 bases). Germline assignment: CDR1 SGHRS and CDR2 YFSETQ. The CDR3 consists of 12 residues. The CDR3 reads CASGEPNTEAFF. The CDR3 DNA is TGCGCTTCAGGGGAGCCGAACACTGAAGCTTTCTTT.

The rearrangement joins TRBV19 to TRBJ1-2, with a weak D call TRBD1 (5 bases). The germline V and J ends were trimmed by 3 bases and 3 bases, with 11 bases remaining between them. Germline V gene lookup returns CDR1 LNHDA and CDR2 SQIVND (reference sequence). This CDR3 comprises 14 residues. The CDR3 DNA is TGTGCCAGTAGTATCCGGAAAGGGGACTATGGCTACACCTTC. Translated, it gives CASSIRKGDYGYTF.

The CDR3 DNA follows: TGTGCCAGCAGCTTAGGCCCTCAGGAGGACGAGCAGTACTTC. This translates into CASSLGPQEDEQYF. This sequence joins TRBV11-3 and TRBJ2-7; the D gene is possibly TRBD2 (5 bases). Germline CDR1 reads SGHNT; CDR2 reads YENEEA. Deletions cut 1 base from V and 5 bases from J, with 12 bases between. The CDR3 totals 14 residues.

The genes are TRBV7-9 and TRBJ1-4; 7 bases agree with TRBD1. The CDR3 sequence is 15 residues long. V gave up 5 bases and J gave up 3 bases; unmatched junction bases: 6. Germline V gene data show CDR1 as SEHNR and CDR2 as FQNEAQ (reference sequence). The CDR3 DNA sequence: TGTGCCAGCAGCCCCACGGGACAGCCTAATGAAAAACTGTTTTTT. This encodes CASSPTGQPNEKLFF.

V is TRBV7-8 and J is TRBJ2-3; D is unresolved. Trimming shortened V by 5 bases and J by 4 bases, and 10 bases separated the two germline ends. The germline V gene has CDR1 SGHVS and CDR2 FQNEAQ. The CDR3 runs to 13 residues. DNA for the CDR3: TGTGCCAGCAGCCCCCCCGGTGCAGATACGCAGTATTTT. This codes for CASSPPGADTQYF.